Listed here is a single T cell receptor (beta chain). The antigen remains undetermined. The PCR made use of 60 Vbeta and 13 Jbeta primers. The assay was immunoSEQ multiplex PCR, and TCRdb's table has in-frame clones only and misses some. Counted here are roughly 190,000 clones, more than 65% occurring once; the ten biggest clones make up under 2%. This specimen comes from a study of cytomegalovirus exposure and HLA in healthy donors. The study's findings and limits: In a later analysis, about 17,000 TCR beta sequences were associated with HLA alleles at 0.05 false discovery rate. More clonal expansion characterized HLA-associated TCR beta chains than equally common others in a later analysis. An analysis done earlier found most TCR beta V segments productive about 87% or about 30% of the time.

V lost 2 bases and J lost 6, with 9 bases in between. This CDR3 has 13 residues. Germline V gene data show CDR1 as SGHNT and CDR2 as YENEEA. This sequence was found in a girl aged 10 to 17 in good health and CMV-seropositive. The source material was PBMCs. The rearrangement links TRBV11-3 to TRBJ2-3; no clear D gene. The CDR3 spells CASSLSHRDTQYF. The CDR3 DNA is TGTGCCAGCAGCTTAAGTCACCGGGATACGCAGTATTTT.